The entry below describes one TCR beta chain. This clonotype was recorded a few times. No cognate antigen has been identified for it. The record has no base qualities; no much larger clone is one base away. Reads for this sample came from an Illumina HiSeq 1500. TCRdb itself trimmed the public reads at Q25 with fastp, ran MiXCR and retained productive beta chains. Every CDR3 protein is listed once, alongside the most common genes and DNA of its rows. Recorded for this sample are about 340,000 distinct CDR3 sequences; just under 30% of them occurred a single time. The leading ten clones occupy around 20% of the sample. The sample originates from a study of T cell repertoires in cytomegalovirus infection (dated by TCRdb to about 2019). Some background on the complete study: Peptide stimulations targeted recently identified HLA-C-restricted CMV epitopes, whose presentation resists viral immunomodulation, together with well-studied HLA-B-restricted epitopes. The HLA type of each donor mattered for the analysis, because public TCR beta signatures pointed to carriage of CMV infection along with the matching HLA type.

V sheds 0 bases and J sheds 7 bases, leaving 6 bases between their ends. The CDR3 sequence holds 13 residues, the cysteine and phenylalanine included. This entry keeps only the CDR3 DNA: 39 bases, framed from base 1. Based on the germline V gene (reference sequence), the CDR1 and CDR2 sequences are LNHDA and SQIVND. Reading the label with the study, this specimen's treatment or condition is: in vitro stimulation with specific CMV peptide epitopes to enrich CMV-specific T cells. Study-wide findings and limitations: Cumulative frequency of public TCR beta family members discriminated carriers of CMV infection plus the relevant HLA type in this cohort and an independent approximately 350-donor cohort. The ex vivo response was dominated by HLA-C-restricted CMV-specific TCR beta clonotypes, which also provided the single most frequent clonotype in two of eight donors.

This specimen was cultured PBMCs, taken from culture after CMV antigen stimulation. The rearrangement joined TRBV19 to TRBJ2-2; there is no confident call for the D gene. The clonotype comes from a human donor in good health (CMV status not recorded). Some clones in this sample may be carry-over from other donors' samples. The CDR3 here reads CASSIEFRGELFF. The nucleotide sequence is given as TGTGCCAGTAGTATAGAGTTCCGCGGGGAGCTGTTTTTT. Reference TRBV19 and TRBJ2-2 proteins supply the regions before and after the CDR3; the full variable domain is: DGGITQSPKYLFRKEGQNVTLSCEQNLNHDAMYWYRQDPGQGLRLIYYSQIVNDFQKGDIAEGYSVSREKKESFPLTVTSAQKNPTAFYLCASSIEFRGELFFGEGSRLTVL.